A single sample gave rise to the 20 T cell receptor beta chains below, sequenced in a study of regulatory T cells in long-lasting Graves disease. Libraries of TCR beta came from iRepertoire HTBI primers plus Arm-PCR of CDR3 regions. Via MiXCR, TCRdb re-called the multiplex PCR reads, giving one row per CDR3 protein. The data show hundreds of thousands of distinct CDR3 sequences, about 16% seen once. Regarding time point: newly diagnosed GD, antithyroid drugs for less than 3 months. With RNA extracted from PBMCs as input, the TCR library was made. Another study also made use of these data, one on T cells in Graves' hyperthyroidism and ophthalmopathy.

This specimen consisted of peripheral blood mononuclear cells (PBMCs), obtained at new diagnosis, from a patient treated with antithyroid drugs. All receptors derive from a woman aged 35 to 60 with Graves disease.

The table lists this clonotype with a few counts. The J gene is TRBJ1-1, the V gene TRBV6-1; D might be TRBD1 (6 bases). Deletions cut 8 bases from V and 5 bases from J, with 18 bases between. The CDR3 covers 14 residues. CDR1 and CDR2 (germline): MNHNS, SASEGT. CDR3 loop: CASLMTTRGTEAFF. DNA for the CDR3: TGTGCCAGCCTCATGACAACCAGGGGAACTGAAGCTTTCTTT.

This clonotype was seen a handful of times. The rearrangement uses TRBV2 and TRBJ2-2; the D is unclear. This CDR3 has 14 amino acids. CDR1 is SNHLY and CDR2 is FYNNEI in the germline V gene. V lost 0 bases to trimming and J lost 8 bases, with 10 bases between them. CDR3 coding DNA: TGTGCCAGCAGTGAAGCGCTTCAGGCAGGGGAGCTGTTTTTT. As protein: CASSEALQAGELFF. The full variable domain, rest sourced from reference TRBV2 and TRBJ2-2, is EPEVTQTPSHQVTQMGQEVILRCVPISNHLYFYWYRQILGQKVEFLVSFYNNEISEKSEIFDDQFSVERPDGSNFTLKIRSTKLEDSAMYFCASSEALQAGELFFGEGSRLTVL.

This clonotype has more than one count but fewer than ten. The chain uses TRBV5-1 and TRBJ2-2, with 7 bases aligning to TRBD1. V dropped 4 bases and J dropped 6; count of bases not matched to a gene: 3. The CDR3 is made up of 13 amino acids. CDR1 SGHRS and CDR2 YFSETQ come from the germline V gene. CDR3 coding DNA: TGCGCCAGCAGCACAGGACAGGCCGGGGAGCTGTTTTTT. It translates to CASSTGQAGELFF.

The V gene is TRBV5-1, the J gene TRBJ1-4; TRBD1 aligns across 10 bases. V dropped 2 bases and J dropped 7; count of bases not matched to a gene: 5. The CDR3 has 15 residues. CDR1 and CDR2 from the germline V gene are SGHRS and YFSETQ. CDR3 DNA sequence: TGCGCCAGCAGCTTTGACAGGGGGCTTTCTGAAAAACTGTTTTTT. Its protein is CASSFDRGLSEKLFF. Using reference TRBV5-1 and TRBJ1-4 for the parts outside the CDR3, the full variable domain is KAGVTQTPRYLIKTRGQQVTLSCSPISGHRSVSWYQQTPGQGLQFLFEYFSETQRNKGNFPGRFSGRQFSNSRSEMNVSTLELGDSALYLCASSFDRGLSEKLFFGSGTQLSVL.

This clonotype was seen repeatedly, ten times or more. The J gene is TRBJ2-3, the V gene TRBV18; D remains unclear. CDR3 length: 13 residues. From germline, CDR1 is KGHSH and CDR2 LQKENI. Trimming removed 8 bases at V and 5 bases at J, with 14 bases between. The CDR3 loop reads CASSPPGVDTQYF. The DNA for the CDR3 is TGTGCCAGCAGCCCCCCTGGAGTAGATACGCAGTATTTT.

This clonotype has at least ten counts. The genes are TRBV7-2 and TRBJ2-7, with 9 bases that match TRBD1. The J segment lost 2 bases and the V segment lost 3 bases, leaving 5 bases of the junction unmatched. Germline CDR1 is SGHTA and CDR2 is FQGNSA. The CDR3 spans 15 residues. CDR3 DNA sequence: TGTGCCAGCAGCTTCGGGACAGGGCCTCCCTACGAGCAGTACTTC. Protein sequence: CASSFGTGPPYEQYF.

On this clonotype itself: This may arise from a read error, as a much more abundant clone is one base away. CDR3: CAGSAGRGGGEQYF. CDR3 nucleotides: TGTGCCGGCAGTGCGGGACGGGGGGGTGGCGAGCAGTACTTC. This sequence joins TRBV12-3 or TRBV12-4 and TRBJ2-7; TRBD2 aligns across 8 bases. The CDR3 is made up of 14 amino acids.

About this clonotype itself: It differs at one base from a far larger clone, so likely a read error. The CDR3 DNA reads TGTGCCAGCAGCCCGGGACAGGGAAGGTCCGGAACAGATACGCGGTATTTT. Residues: CASSPGQGRSGTDTRYF. The genes are TRBV2 and TRBJ2-3; 9 bases fit TRBD1. This CDR3 has 17 amino acids. Germline-derived CDR1 and CDR2 are SNHLY and FYNNEI. Looking up the rest from reference TRBV2 and TRBJ2-3 gives the full variable domain: EPEVTQTPSHQVTQMGQEVILRCVPISNHLYFYWYRQILGQKVEFLVSFYNNEISEKSEIFDDQFSVERPDGSNFTLKIRSTKLEDSAMYFCASSPGQGRSGTDTRYFGPGTRLTVL.

This clonotype was detected a few times. This rearrangement joins TRBV3-1 to TRBJ2-2, with 14 bases that match TRBD2. Germline V gives CDR1 LGHDT, CDR2 YNNKEL (reference sequence). The CDR3 has 18 amino acids. V lost 4 bases, J lost 2 bases, and 6 bases stayed unmatched. In nucleotides, the CDR3 is TGTGCCAGCAGCCGCGGGACTAGCGGGGGCCCAAACACCGGGGAGCTGTTTTTT. It codes for CASSRGTSGGPNTGELFF.

J is TRBJ1-1 and V is TRBV20-1, with TRBD1 as a possible D gene (6 bases). This CDR3 is built from 15 residues. The V gene lost 0 bases and the J gene lost 1 base, with 12 bases spanning the gap. Per germline, CDR1 DFQATT and CDR2 SNEGSKA (reference sequence). CDR3 bases: TGCAGTGCTAGAGACGCCCGGGGGCCGAACACTGAAGCTTTCTTT. This codes for CSARDARGPNTEAFF.

The chain carries TRBV6-2 or TRBV6-3 and TRBJ2-7; the D gene is possibly TRBD1 (6 bases). Trimming cost V 7 bases and J 3 bases, with 13 bases left between them. The germline V gene encodes CDR1 MNHEY and CDR2 SVGEGT. The CDR3 consists of 13 residues. Here the CDR3 DNA reads TGTGCCAGCACCACAGGGATCGACTACGAGCAGTACTTC. This encodes CASTTGIDYEQYF.

The chain couples TRBV2 to TRBJ1-6; TRBD1 might be the D (6 bases). Trimming removed 6 bases at V and 4 bases at J, with 13 bases between. This CDR3 contains 15 residues. Germline CDR1 SNHLY, CDR2 FYNNEI. CDR3 in amino acids: CASRRGDGYNSPLHF. CDR3 nucleotides: TGTGCCAGCAGGAGGGGGGACGGTTATAATTCACCCCTCCACTTT.

This clonotype appeared many times. The chain employs TRBV12-3 or TRBV12-4 and TRBJ1-5; a weak D match, TRBD1 (6 bases). The CDR3 has 12 amino acids. V was pared by 7 bases and J by 6 bases, with 10 bases between. CDR3 sequence: CASNRDGQPQHF. The CDR3 DNA follows: TGTGCCAGCAACAGGGACGGTCAGCCCCAGCATTTT.

This clonotype was seen a handful of times. The chain carries TRBV7-3 and TRBJ2-3; 8 nucleotides agree with TRBD1. There are 16 residues in the CDR3. With V trimmed by 5 bases and J by 3 bases, 10 bases remained unmatched. Per the germline V gene, CDR1 is SGHTA and CDR2 is FQGTGA. CDR3 nucleotide sequence: TGTGCCAGCAGCACATTACGGGACAGGACAACAGATACGCAGTATTTT. This gives the protein CASSTLRDRTTDTQYF.

At least ten counts were recorded for this clonotype. This chain uses TRBV20-1 with TRBJ1-2, with a tentative D call TRBD1 (5 bases). Between the trimmed V and J ends, which lost 0 bases and 12 bases, there was a span of 23 bases. CDR1 is DFQATT, CDR2 SNEGSKA, per germline (reference sequence). The CDR3 is 15 residues long. CDR3: CSARDPASARGWDTF. As DNA, the CDR3 is TGCAGTGCTAGAGATCCTGCTTCGGCTAGGGGCTGGGACACCTTC.

This clonotype was detected ten times or more. This chain connects TRBV7-3 to TRBJ2-7; TRBD2 matches 9 bases. Trimming at V came to 4 bases and at J to 1 base, leaving 8 bases not matched to a gene. CDR3 size: 16 residues. CDR1 is SGHTA, CDR2 FQGTGA, per germline. The CDR3 sequence: CASSSRRLAASYEQYF. The CDR3 DNA reads as TGTGCCAGCAGCTCCCGCCGACTAGCGGCGTCCTACGAGCAGTACTTC. Supplemented by reference TRBV7-3 and TRBJ2-7, the full variable domain reads GAGVSQTPSNKVTEKGKYVELRCDPISGHTALYWYRQSLGQGPEFLIYFQGTGAADDSGLPNDRFFAVRPEGSVSTLKIQRTERGDSAVYLCASSSRRLAASYEQYFGPGTRLTVT.

The gene calls are TRBV6-1 and TRBJ1-5; TRBD1 might be the D (5 bases). With 6 bases removed from V and 6 bases from J, the gap between germline ends came to 18 bases. The CDR3 has 15 amino acids. Germline V gene data show CDR1 as MNHNS and CDR2 as SASEGT. As DNA, the CDR3 is TGTGCCAGCAGGCCCTGGGCGGGGCGCGGTCAGCCCCAGCATTTT. It codes for CASRPWAGRGQPQHF.

This chain links TRBV5-5 with TRBJ2-7; maybe TRBD1 (6 bases). The CDR3 loop spans 18 amino acids. With 4 bases removed from V and 4 bases from J, the gap between germline ends came to 27 bases. The germline gives CDR1 SGHKS, CDR2 YYEKEE (reference sequence). The CDR3, as DNA: TGTGCCAGCAGCCCCTTGACAGGACCCCACCCTCCGGAATACGAGCAGTACTTC. Its protein product is CASSPLTGPHPPEYEQYF.

The genes are TRBV2 and TRBJ2-7; D might be TRBD1 (6 bases). Germline CDR1 reads SNHLY; CDR2 reads FYNNEI. The CDR3 sequence is 13 residues long. Trimming took off 6 bases at V and 6 bases at J, with 15 bases between the two ends. CDR3 coding DNA: TGTGCCAGCAGCTTCAGGGGTTTCTTCGAGCAGTACTTC. Translating it yields CASSFRGFFEQYF.

This clonotype was seen at least ten times. The chain carries TRBV12-3 or TRBV12-4 and TRBJ1-2; D ambiguous. Trimming left V 3 bases short and J 4 bases short, with 15 bases between. This CDR3 has 15 amino acids. CDR3 DNA sequence: TGTGCCAGCAGTTTTGGACGGAGGGTAATCTATGGCTACACCTTC. Its protein product is CASSFGRRVIYGYTF.